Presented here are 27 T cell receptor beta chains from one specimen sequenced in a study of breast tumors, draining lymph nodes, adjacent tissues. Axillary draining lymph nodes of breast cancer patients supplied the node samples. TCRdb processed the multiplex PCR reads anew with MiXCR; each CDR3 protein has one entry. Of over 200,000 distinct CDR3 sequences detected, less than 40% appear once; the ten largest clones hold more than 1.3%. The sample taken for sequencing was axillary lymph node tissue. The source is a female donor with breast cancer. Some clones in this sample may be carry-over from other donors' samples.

This CDR3 reads CASSVGGDNYGYTF. The CDR3 coding sequence is TGTGCCAGCAGCGTTGGGGGGGATAACTATGGCTACACCTTC. The gene calls are TRBV9 and TRBJ1-2, with D tentatively TRBD1 (5 bases). This CDR3 spans 14 amino acids. V was pared by 2 bases and J by 1 base, with 9 bases between. CDR1 is SGDLS, CDR2 YYNGEE, per germline.

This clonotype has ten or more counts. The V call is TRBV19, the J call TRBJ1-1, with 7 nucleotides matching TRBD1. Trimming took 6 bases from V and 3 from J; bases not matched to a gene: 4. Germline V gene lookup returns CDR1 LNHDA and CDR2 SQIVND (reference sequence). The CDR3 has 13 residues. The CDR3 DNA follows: TGTGCCAGTAGCATGACAGGGTACACTGAAGCTTTCTTT. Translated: CASSMTGYTEAFF.

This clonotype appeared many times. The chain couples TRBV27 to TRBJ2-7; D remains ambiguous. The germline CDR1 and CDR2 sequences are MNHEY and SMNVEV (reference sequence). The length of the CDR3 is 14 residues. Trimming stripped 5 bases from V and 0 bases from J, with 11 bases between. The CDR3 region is CASSPKTVSYEQYF. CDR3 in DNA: TGTGCCAGCAGTCCCAAGACGGTCTCCTACGAGCAGTACTTC.

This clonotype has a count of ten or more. DNA of the CDR3: TGTGCCAGTTTGGCGCAGGGTGGCGGGGAGCTGTTTTTT. The encoded protein is CASLAQGGGELFF. The rearrangement uses TRBV6-1 and TRBJ2-2; D might be TRBD1 (5 bases). Looked up from germline, CDR1 is MNHNS and CDR2 is SASEGT. The CDR3 covers 13 residues. The ends were cut back, 9 bases at V and 7 bases at J, with 15 bases in the middle.

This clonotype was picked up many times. The DNA for the CDR3 is TGTGCCAGCAGCCAAGATTGGAGGAGCAATCAGCCCCAGCATTTT. It specifies CASSQDWRSNQPQHF. The chain is built from TRBV3-1 and TRBJ1-5, with D unresolved. V was cut by 0 bases and J by 1 base, with 7 bases left in between. Germline loops: CDR1 LGHDT, CDR2 YNNKEL (reference sequence). The CDR3 consists of 15 residues.

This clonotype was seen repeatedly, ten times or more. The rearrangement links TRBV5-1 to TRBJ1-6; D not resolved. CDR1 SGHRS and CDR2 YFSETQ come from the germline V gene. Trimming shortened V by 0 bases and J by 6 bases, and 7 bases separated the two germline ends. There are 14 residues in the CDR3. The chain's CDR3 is CASSLESSNSPLHF. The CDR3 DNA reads TGCGCCAGCAGCTTGGAATCTTCTAATTCACCCCTCCACTTT.

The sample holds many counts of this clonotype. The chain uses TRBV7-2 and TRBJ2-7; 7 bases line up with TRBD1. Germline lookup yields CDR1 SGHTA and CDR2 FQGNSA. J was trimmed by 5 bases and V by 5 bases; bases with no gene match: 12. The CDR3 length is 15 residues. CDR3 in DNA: TGTGCCAGCAGCCCACCGGGACAGTCGAGTCACGAGCAGTACTTC. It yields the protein CASSPPGQSSHEQYF.

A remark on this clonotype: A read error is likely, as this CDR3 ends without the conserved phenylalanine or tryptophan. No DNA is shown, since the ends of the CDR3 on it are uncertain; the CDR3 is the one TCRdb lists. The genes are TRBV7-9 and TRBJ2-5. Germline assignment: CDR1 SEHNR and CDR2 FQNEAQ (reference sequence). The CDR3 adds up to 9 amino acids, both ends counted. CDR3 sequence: CASSLSTTI.

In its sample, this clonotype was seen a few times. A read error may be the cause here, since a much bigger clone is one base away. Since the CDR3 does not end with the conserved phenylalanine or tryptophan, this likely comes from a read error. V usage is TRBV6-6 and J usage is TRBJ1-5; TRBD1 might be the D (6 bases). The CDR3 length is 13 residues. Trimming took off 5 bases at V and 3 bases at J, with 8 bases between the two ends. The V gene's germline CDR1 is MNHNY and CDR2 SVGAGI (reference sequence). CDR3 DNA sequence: TGTGCCAGCAGTGGACAGTCCAATCAGCCCCAGCATTCT. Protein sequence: CASSGQSNQPQHS.

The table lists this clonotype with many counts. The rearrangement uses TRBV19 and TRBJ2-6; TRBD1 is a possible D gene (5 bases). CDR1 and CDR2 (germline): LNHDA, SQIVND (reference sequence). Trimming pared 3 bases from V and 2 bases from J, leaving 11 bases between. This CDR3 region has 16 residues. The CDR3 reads CASSILFRAGANVLTF. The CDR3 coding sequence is TGTGCCAGTAGTATTCTATTCAGGGCTGGGGCCAACGTCCTGACTTTC.

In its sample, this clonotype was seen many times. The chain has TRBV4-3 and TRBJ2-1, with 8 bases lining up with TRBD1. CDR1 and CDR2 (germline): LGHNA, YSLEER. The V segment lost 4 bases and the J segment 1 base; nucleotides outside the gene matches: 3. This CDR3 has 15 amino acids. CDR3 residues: CASSLDRASYNEQFF. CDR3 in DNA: TGCGCCAGCAGCCTGGACAGGGCTTCCTACAATGAGCAGTTCTTC.

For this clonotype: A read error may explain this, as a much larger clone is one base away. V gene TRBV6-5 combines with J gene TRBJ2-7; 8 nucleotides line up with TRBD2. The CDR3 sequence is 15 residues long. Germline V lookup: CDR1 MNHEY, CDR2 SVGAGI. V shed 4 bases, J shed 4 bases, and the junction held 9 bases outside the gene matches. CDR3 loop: CASSSSRAGAYEQYF. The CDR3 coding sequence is TGTGCCAGCAGTTCCTCTCGAGCGGGGGCATACGAGCAGTACTTC.

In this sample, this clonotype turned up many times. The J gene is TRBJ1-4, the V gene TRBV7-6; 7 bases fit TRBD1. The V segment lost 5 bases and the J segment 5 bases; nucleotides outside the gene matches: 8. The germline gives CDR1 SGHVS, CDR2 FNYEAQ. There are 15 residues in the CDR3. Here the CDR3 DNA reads TGTGCCAGCAGCCCCAGACAGGGATTGAATGAAAAACTGTTTTTT. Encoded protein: CASSPRQGLNEKLFF.

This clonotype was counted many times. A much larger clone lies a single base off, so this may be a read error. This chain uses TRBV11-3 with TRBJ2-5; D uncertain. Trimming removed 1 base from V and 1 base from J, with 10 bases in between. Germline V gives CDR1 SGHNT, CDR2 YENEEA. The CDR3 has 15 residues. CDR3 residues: CASSLAPGSQETQYF. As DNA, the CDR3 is TGTGCCAGCAGCTTAGCCCCAGGTTCCCAAGAGACCCAGTACTTC. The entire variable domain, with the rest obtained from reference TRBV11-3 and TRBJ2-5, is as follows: EAGVVQSPRYKIIEKKQPVAFWCNPISGHNTLYWYLQNLGQGPELLIRYENEEAVDDSQLPKDRFSAERLKGVDSTLKIQPAELGDSAVYLCASSLAPGSQETQYFGPGTRLLVL.

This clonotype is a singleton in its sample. The DNA of the CDR3 is TGCAGTGGTTCGGTCCCCAGAGGAGATACGCAGTATTTT. It is translated as CSGSVPRGDTQYF. The rearrangement links TRBV20-1 to TRBJ2-3, with unresolved D. Germline CDR1 is DFQATT and CDR2 is SNEGSKA (reference sequence). The V end was cut by 7 bases, the J end by 5 bases, with 16 bases between. The CDR3 contains 13 residues.

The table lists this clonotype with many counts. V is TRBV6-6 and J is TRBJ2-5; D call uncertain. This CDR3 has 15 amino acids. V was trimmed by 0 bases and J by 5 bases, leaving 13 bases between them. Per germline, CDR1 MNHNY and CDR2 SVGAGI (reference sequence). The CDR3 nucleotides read TGTGCCAGCAGTTACTCGTCTTGGCAGGAGGAGACCCAGTACTTC. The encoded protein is CASSYSSWQEETQYF.

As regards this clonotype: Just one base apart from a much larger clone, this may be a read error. Here the CDR3 reads CPSSQDLAGVFEQFF. CDR3 nucleotides: TGTCCCAGCAGCCAAGATCTAGCGGGAGTCTTTGAGCAGTTCTTC. The chain joins TRBV3-1 to TRBJ2-1; TRBD2 agrees at 10 bases. The CDR3 extends over 15 amino acids. CDR1 and CDR2 (germline): LGHDT, YNNKEL (reference sequence).

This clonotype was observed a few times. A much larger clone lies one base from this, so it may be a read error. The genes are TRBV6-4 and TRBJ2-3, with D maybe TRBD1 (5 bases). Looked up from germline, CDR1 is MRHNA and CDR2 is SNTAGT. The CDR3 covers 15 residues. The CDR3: CASSHSAGPRDTQYF. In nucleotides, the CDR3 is TGTGCCAGCAGTCACTCGGCAGGGCCTAGAGATACGCAGTATTTT.

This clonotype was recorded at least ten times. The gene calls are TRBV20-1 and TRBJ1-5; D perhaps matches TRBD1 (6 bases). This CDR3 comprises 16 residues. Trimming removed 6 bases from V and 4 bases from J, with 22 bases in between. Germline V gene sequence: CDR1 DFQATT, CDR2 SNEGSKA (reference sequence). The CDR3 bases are TGCAGTGCCACCCCACAGGGAGGGATGCCGAATCAGCCCCAGCATTTT. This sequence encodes CSATPQGGMPNQPQHF.

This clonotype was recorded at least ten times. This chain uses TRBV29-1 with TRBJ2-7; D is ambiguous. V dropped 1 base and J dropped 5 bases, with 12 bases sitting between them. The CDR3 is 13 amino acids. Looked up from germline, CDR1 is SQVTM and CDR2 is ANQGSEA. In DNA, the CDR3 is TGCAGCGTTGAAGTGATGAACGAAAACGAGCAGTACTTC. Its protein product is CSVEVMNENEQYF.

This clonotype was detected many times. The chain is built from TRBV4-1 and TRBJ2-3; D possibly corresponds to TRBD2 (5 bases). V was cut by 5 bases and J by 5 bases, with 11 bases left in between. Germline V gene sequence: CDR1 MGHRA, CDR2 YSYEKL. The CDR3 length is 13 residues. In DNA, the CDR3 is TGCGCCAGCAGCTTGGACTTGGGAGATACGCAGTATTTT. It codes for CASSLDLGDTQYF.

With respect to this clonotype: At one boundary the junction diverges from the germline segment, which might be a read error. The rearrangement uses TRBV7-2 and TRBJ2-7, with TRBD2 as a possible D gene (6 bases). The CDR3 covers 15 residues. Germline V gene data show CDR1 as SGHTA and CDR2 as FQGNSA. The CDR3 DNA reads TGTGTCAGCAGCCCAAGGAGGGGCTACTCCTACGAGCGGTACTTC. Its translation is CVSSPRRGYSYERYF.

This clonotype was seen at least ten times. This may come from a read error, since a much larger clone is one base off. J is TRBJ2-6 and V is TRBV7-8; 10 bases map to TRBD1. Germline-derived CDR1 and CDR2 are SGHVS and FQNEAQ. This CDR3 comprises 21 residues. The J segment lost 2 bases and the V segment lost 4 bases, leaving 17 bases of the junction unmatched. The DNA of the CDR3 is TGTGCCAGCAGCTATCTAAGAAAATACGGGACAGGGGTCCCTGGGGCCAACGTCCTGACTTTC. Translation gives CASSYLRKYGTGVPGANVLTF.

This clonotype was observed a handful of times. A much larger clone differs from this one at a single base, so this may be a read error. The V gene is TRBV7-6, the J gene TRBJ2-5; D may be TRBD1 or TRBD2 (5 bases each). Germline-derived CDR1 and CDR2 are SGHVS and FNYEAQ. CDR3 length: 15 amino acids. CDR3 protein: CASSLDGRRGETQHF. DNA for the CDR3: TGTGCCAGCAGCTTAGACGGGCGGAGAGGGGAGACCCAGCACTTC.

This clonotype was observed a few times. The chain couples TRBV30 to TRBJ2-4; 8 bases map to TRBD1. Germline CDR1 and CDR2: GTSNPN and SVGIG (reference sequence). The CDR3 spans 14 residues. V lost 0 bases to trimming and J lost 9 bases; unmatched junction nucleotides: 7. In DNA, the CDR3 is TGTGCCTGGAGTGTAGACAGGGGAAGGGGCATTCAGTACTTC. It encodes CAWSVDRGRGIQYF.

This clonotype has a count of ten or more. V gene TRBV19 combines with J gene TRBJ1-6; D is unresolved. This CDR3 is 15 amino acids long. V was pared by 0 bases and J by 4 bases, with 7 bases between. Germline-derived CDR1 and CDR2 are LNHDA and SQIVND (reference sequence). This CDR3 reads CASSIENGYNSPLHF. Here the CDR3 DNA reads TGTGCCAGTAGTATAGAGAACGGTTATAATTCACCCCTCCACTTT.

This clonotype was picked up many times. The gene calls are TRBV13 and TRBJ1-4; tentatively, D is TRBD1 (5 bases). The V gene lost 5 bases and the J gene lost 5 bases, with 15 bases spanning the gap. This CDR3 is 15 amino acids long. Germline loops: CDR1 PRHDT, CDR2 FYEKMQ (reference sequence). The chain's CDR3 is CASSPGGGWNEKLFF. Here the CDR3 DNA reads TGTGCCAGCAGCCCAGGCGGGGGATGGAATGAAAAACTGTTTTTT.